A single sample gave rise to the 23 T cell receptor beta chains below, sequenced in a study of CD8+CD57+ T cells in acquired aplastic anemia. Genomic DNA templated the TCR beta VDJ and CDR3 profiling. TCRdb ran MiXCR on the reads and lists one entry per CDR3 protein. In the table there are 150,000 to 200,000 distinct CDR3 sequences, around 45% of which are singletons. Only patients with CD8+CD57+ cell expansion on flow cytometry were chosen for sequencing. Sequenced sample: sorted CD4+, CD8+, or CD8+CD57+ T cells (not recorded which) from PBMCs. Every receptor here comes from a human donor with aplastic anemia.

V and J are TRBV19 and TRBJ2-7, with no clear D. CDR3 length: 14 amino acids. Trimming removed 1 base from V and 4 bases from J, with 11 bases in between. Germline lookup yields CDR1 LNHDA and CDR2 SQIVND (reference sequence). The CDR3 DNA sequence: TGTGCCAGTAGTATAGTTGGCAGCAATTACGAGCAGTACTTC. Translating it yields CASSIVGSNYEQYF.

V usage is TRBV6-4 and J usage is TRBJ2-3; D possibly corresponds to TRBD2 (5 bases). The CDR3 spans 15 residues. Trimming stripped 4 bases from V and 2 bases from J, with 13 bases between. In germline, CDR1 is MRHNA, CDR2 SNTAGT. CDR3 sequence (DNA): TGTGCCAGCAGTGCAGGAGCTCTAGCCACAGATACGCAGTATTTT. This codes for CASSAGALATDTQYF.

The gene calls are TRBV10-3 and TRBJ2-1; D gene ambiguous. The CDR3 spans 15 residues. V gave up 3 bases and J gave up 4 bases, with 13 bases separating them. CDR1 and CDR2 (germline): ENHRY, SYGVKD. CDR3 sequence: CAISERQITYNEQFF. CDR3 sequence (DNA): TGTGCCATCAGTGAACGGCAGATAACTTACAATGAGCAGTTCTTC.

This clonotype was found a few times. This chain uses TRBV7-8 with TRBJ2-5, with 8 bases lining up with TRBD2. This CDR3 region has 14 residues. The trim removed 3 bases at V and 5 bases at J, leaving 5 bases unmatched. CDR1 and CDR2 (germline): SGHVS, FQNEAQ. The CDR3 DNA reads TGTGCCAGCAGCTTGACGGGAGGGCCGGAGACCCAGTACTTC. It yields the protein CASSLTGGPETQYF.

This rearrangement joins TRBV10-3 to TRBJ1-4; unclear D gene. Between the trimmed V and J ends, which lost 2 bases and 7 bases, there was a span of 11 bases. The CDR3 covers 14 residues. Germline CDR1 and CDR2: ENHRY and SYGVKD. The CDR3, as DNA: TGTGCCATCAGTGAGGCGGGAGAGGGTGAAAAACTGTTTTTT. The encoded protein is CAISEAGEGEKLFF.

In DNA, the CDR3 is TGTGCCATCCCCGGGGCAGGGGGCAATGAGCAGTTCTTC. This translates into CAIPGAGGNEQFF. This chain joins TRBV2 and TRBJ2-1, with TRBD1 matching 7 bases. Germline assignment: CDR1 SNHLY and CDR2 FYNNEI. V lost 10 bases, J lost 6 bases, and 9 bases stayed unmatched. The CDR3 loop spans 13 amino acids. The variable domain in full, completed from reference TRBV2 and TRBJ2-1, reads EPEVTQTPSHQVTQMGQEVILRCVPISNHLYFYWYRQILGQKVEFLVSFYNNEISEKSEIFDDQFSVERPDGSNFTLKIRSTKLEDSAMYFCAIPGAGGNEQFFGPGTRLTVL.

In its sample, this clonotype was seen many times. This sequence joins TRBV7-3 and TRBJ1-1; weak D call: TRBD1 (6 bases). The germline V and J ends were trimmed by 6 bases and 0 bases, with 14 bases remaining between them. CDR1 and CDR2 from the germline V gene are SGHTA and FQGTGA. The CDR3 spans 15 residues. The CDR3 sequence is CASRLSGDVNTEAFF. As DNA, the CDR3 is TGTGCCAGCAGACTATCAGGGGATGTGAACACTGAAGCTTTCTTT.

This chain joins TRBV29-1 and TRBJ1-1, with D possibly TRBD1 on 6 matching bases. This CDR3 contains 12 residues. CDR1 and CDR2 from the germline V gene are SQVTM and ANQGSEA. V was pared by 4 bases and J by 7 bases, with 13 bases between. CDR3 sequence reads: CSVGGGAHEAFF. The CDR3 coding sequence is TGCAGCGTTGGAGGGGGGGCCCATGAAGCTTTCTTT.

The V and J genes are TRBV6-1 and TRBJ1-2; D is ambiguous. CDR3 length equals 13 residues. Trimming pared 2 bases from V and 8 bases from J, leaving 12 bases between. CDR1 is MNHNS, CDR2 SASEGT, per germline. CDR3 DNA sequence: TGTGCCAGCAGTGAAAGTTTTACTGGGGGCTACACCTTC. It encodes CASSESFTGGYTF.

The rearrangement uses TRBV15 and TRBJ2-5; possible D gene TRBD1, 5 bases. Germline CDR1 LNHNV, CDR2 YYDKDF (reference sequence). V lost 1 base to trimming and J lost 1 base, with 7 bases between them. This CDR3 comprises 14 residues. In DNA, the CDR3 is TGTGCCACCAGCAGAGGACAGAGCCAAGAGACCCAGTACTTC. Its translation: CATSRGQSQETQYF.

This clonotype has more than one count but fewer than ten. The rearrangement uses TRBV5-6 and TRBJ1-1; D gene uncertain. The germline CDR1 and CDR2 sequences are SGHDT and YYEEEE. V lost 7 bases to trimming and J lost 3 bases, with 16 bases between them. This CDR3 contains 14 residues. The CDR3 spells CASRSPIGDTEAFF. The CDR3 nucleotides read TGTGCCAGCCGTAGCCCAATCGGGGACACTGAAGCTTTCTTT.

This clonotype was counted ten times or more. V and J are TRBV15 and TRBJ1-2, with D perhaps TRBD1 (6 bases). CDR3 length equals 15 residues. Germline CDR1 and CDR2: LNHNV and YYDKDF (reference sequence). The V gene lost 0 bases and the J gene lost 3 bases, with 11 bases spanning the gap. The CDR3 DNA is TGTGCCACCAGCAGAGATCGGAAGGGGGACTATGGCTACACCTTC. Residues: CATSRDRKGDYGYTF. The full variable domain, completed using reference TRBV15 and TRBJ1-2, is DAMVIQNPRYQVTQFGKPVTLSCSQTLNHNVMYWYQQKSSQAPKLLFHYYDKDFNNEADTPDNFQSRRPNTSFCFLDIRSPGLGDTAMYLCATSRDRKGDYGYTFGSGTRLTVV.

The chain combines TRBV10-3 with TRBJ1-5, with D perhaps TRBD1 (5 bases). The CDR3 is 14 residues long. Trimming took 8 bases from V and 6 from J, leaving 17 bases between them. CDR1 is ENHRY, CDR2 SYGVKD, per germline. The CDR3 DNA reads as TGTGCCATCGGTCGGGGGGGGGAGGGTCAGCCCCAGCATTTT. As protein: CAIGRGGEGQPQHF.

The rearrangement uses TRBV4-2 and TRBJ2-1, with 7 bases identical to TRBD1. The V gene's germline CDR1 is LGHNA and CDR2 YNFKEQ. There are 15 residues in the CDR3. The V gene end was trimmed by 0 bases and the J gene end by 3 bases; junction bases not matched to a gene: 2. The CDR3: CASSQDNRGYNEQFF. The CDR3 nucleotides are TGTGCCAGCAGCCAAGATAACAGGGGCTACAATGAGCAGTTCTTC.

This chain joins TRBV29-1 and TRBJ2-2, with D maybe TRBD1 (6 bases). Between the trimmed V and J ends, which lost 1 base and 0 bases, there was a span of 6 bases. The CDR3 extends over 14 amino acids. Germline V gives CDR1 SQVTM, CDR2 ANQGSEA. CDR3 DNA: TGCAGCGTTGAAGGACAGGCGAACACCGGGGAGCTGTTTTTT. This encodes CSVEGQANTGELFF.

The chain combines TRBV24-1 with TRBJ2-1; no clear D gene. Germline CDR1 reads KGHDR; CDR2 reads SFDVKD. The CDR3 totals 15 residues. The ends were cut back, 12 bases at V and 2 bases at J, with 19 bases in the middle. The CDR3 here is CAATSRAEAYNEQFF. The CDR3 bases are TGTGCCGCTACCTCTAGGGCGGAAGCCTACAATGAGCAGTTCTTC.

The chain joins TRBV5-1 to TRBJ2-2; no clear D. CDR1 and CDR2 from the germline V gene are SGHRS and YFSETQ. Between the trimmed V and J ends, which lost 5 bases and 3 bases, there was a span of 11 bases. The CDR3 is 14 residues long. In nucleotides, the CDR3 is TGCGCCAGCAGTCTGGATCCTTACACCGGGGAGCTGTTTTTT. Residues: CASSLDPYTGELFF.

This clonotype was counted at least ten times. This chain connects TRBV9 to TRBJ2-2; the match to TRBD1 covers 8 bases. Looked up from germline, CDR1 is SGDLS and CDR2 is YYNGEE. The CDR3 length is 17 residues. V was pared by 3 bases and J by 3 bases, with 10 bases of the junction left unmatched. CDR3 sequence: CASSGGSGTGHTGELFF. The CDR3, as DNA: TGTGCCAGCAGCGGTGGGTCCGGGACAGGTCACACCGGGGAGCTGTTTTTT.

In regard to this clonotype: A read error is possible here, since a much larger clone lies one base away. The CDR3 reads CASGYGQVYSPLHF. Written as DNA, the CDR3 is TGTGCCAGCGGTTACGGGCAGGTTTATTCACCCCTCCACTTT. V is TRBV6-5 and J is TRBJ1-6; D is ambiguous. The CDR3 has 14 amino acids. Germline lookup yields CDR1 MNHEY and CDR2 SVGAGI.

This clonotype was observed at least ten times. This sequence joins TRBV7-2 and TRBJ1-1; no reliable D call. V gave up 4 bases and J gave up 4 bases, with 10 bases separating them. CDR1 is SGHTA, CDR2 FQGNSA, per germline. The CDR3 runs 13 residues. The CDR3 nucleotides are TGTGCCAGCAGCTCGAGGAGGAGCACTGAAGCTTTCTTT. It yields the protein CASSSRRSTEAFF.

In its sample, this clonotype was seen many times. The J gene is TRBJ2-7, the V gene TRBV7-9; 10 positions match TRBD2. J gave up 4 bases and V 5 bases, and 8 bases lay outside the gene matches. The CDR3 covers 15 residues. Germline assignment: CDR1 SEHNR and CDR2 FQNEAQ (reference sequence). CDR3 coding DNA: TGTGCCAGCAGCCCCCCGGGACTAGCGAGATACGAGCAGTACTTC. Protein sequence: CASSPPGLARYEQYF.

This clonotype was found many times. V usage is TRBV7-2 and J usage is TRBJ2-7; no definite D call. CDR3 length: 11 amino acids. CDR1 SGHTA and CDR2 FQGNSA come from the germline V gene. The V and J ends lost 1 base and 7 bases respectively, with 5 bases between them. The CDR3 DNA reads as TGTGCCAGCAGCTTAGTAGGGGAGCAGTACTTC. The encoded protein is CASSLVGEQYF. Full variable domain (rest looked up from reference TRBV7-2 and TRBJ2-7): GAGVSQSPSNKVTEKGKDVELRCDPISGHTALYWYRQSLGQGLEFLIYFQGNSAPDKSGLPSDRFSAERTGGSVSTLTIQRTQQEDSAVYLCASSLVGEQYFGPGTRLTVT.

V and J are TRBV5-1 and TRBJ2-5, with 7 bases identical to TRBD2. V trimming: 3 bases; J trimming: 2 bases; junction bases outside the gene matches: 10. From germline, CDR1 is SGHRS and CDR2 YFSETQ. The CDR3 is 16 residues long. The CDR3 is CASSSGTSAHQETQYF. Here the CDR3 DNA reads TGCGCCAGCAGCTCGGGCACTAGCGCCCATCAAGAGACCCAGTACTTC.